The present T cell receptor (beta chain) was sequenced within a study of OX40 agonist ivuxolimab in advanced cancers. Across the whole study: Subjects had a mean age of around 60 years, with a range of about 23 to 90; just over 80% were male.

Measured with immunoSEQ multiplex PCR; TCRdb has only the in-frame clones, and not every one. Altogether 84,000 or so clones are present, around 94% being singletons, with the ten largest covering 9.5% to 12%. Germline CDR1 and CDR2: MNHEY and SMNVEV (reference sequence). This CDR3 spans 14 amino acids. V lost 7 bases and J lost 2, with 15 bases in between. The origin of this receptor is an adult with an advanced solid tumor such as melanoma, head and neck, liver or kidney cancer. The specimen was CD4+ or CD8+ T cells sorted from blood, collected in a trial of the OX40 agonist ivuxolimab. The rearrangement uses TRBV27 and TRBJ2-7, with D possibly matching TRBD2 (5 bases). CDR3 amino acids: CASTLSFGAYEQYF. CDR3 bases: TGTGCCAGCACCCTTTCATTCGGGGCCTACGAGCAGTACTTC.